The TCR beta chain under discussion was sequenced for a study of shared clonotypes between healthy human individuals. The wider study: Per donor, CD8 memory used one plate, CD8 naive used two, CD4 memory used three and CD4 naive used three. The study, taken as a whole, reports: Generally, naive subsets came out with larger estimated richness than memory subsets.

Clones were read by immunoSEQ multiplex PCR, and TCRdb kept only the in-frame ones, dropping some. The table shows over 850,000 clones, with around 78% occurring only once. Trimming took 1 base from V and 8 from J; bases not matched to a gene: 4. The CDR3 runs 14 residues. Germline V gives CDR1 MGHRA, CDR2 YSYEKL. With regard to this clone: What it recognizes is unknown.

It was into CD45RA+ naive and CD45RA-negative memory subsets that the CD4+ cells were split. The clonotype originates from a man in his late teens or twenties in good health. Some clones in this sample may be carry-over from other donors' samples. The chain employs TRBV4-1 and TRBJ1-2; 10 nucleotides line up with TRBD1. The material sequenced was memory CD4+ T cells from PBMCs. Subset given: CD45RA-negative fraction. CDR3 in DNA: TGCGCCAGCAGCCAAGCCGGGACAGGGGCCGGCTACACCTTC. Residues: CASSQAGTGAGYTF.